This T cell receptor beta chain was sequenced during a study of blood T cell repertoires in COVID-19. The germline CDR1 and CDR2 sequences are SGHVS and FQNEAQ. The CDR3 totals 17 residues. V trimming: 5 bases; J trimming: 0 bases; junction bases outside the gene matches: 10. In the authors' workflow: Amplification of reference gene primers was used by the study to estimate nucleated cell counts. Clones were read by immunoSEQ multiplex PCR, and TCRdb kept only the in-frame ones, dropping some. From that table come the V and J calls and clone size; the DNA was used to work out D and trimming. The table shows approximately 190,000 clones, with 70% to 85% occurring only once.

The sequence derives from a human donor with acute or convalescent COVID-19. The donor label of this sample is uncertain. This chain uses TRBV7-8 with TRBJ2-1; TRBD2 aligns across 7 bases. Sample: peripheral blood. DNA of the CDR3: TGTGCCAGCAGCCCTCTCCCCGGCGGGAGCTCCTACAATGAGCAGTTCTTC. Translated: CASSPLPGGSSYNEQFF. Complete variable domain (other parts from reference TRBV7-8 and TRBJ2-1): GAGVSQSPRYKVAKRGQDVALRCDPISGHVSLFWYQQALGQGPEFLTYFQNEAQLDKSGLPSDRFFAERPEGSVSTLKIQRTQQEDSAVYLCASSPLPGGSSYNEQFFGPGTRLTVL.